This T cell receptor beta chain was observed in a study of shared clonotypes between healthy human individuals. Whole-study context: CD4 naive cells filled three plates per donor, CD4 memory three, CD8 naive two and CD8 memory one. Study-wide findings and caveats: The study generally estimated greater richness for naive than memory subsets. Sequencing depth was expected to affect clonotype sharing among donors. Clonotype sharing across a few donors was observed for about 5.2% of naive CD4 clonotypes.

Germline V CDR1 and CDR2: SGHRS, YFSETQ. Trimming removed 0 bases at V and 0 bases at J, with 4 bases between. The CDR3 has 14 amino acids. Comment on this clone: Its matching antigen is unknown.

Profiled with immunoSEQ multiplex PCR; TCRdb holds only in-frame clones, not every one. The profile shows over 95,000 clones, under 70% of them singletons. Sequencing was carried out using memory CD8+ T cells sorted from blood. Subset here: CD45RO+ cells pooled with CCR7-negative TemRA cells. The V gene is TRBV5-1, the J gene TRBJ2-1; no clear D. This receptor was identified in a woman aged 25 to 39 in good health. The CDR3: CASSLDFSYNEQFF. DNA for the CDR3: TGCGCCAGCAGCTTGGACTTCTCCTACAATGAGCAGTTCTTC. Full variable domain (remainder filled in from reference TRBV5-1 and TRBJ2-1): KAGVTQTPRYLIKTRGQQVTLSCSPISGHRSVSWYQQTPGQGLQFLFEYFSETQRNKGNFPGRFSGRQFSNSRSEMNVSTLELGDSALYLCASSLDFSYNEQFFGPGTRLTVL.